The 9 T cell receptor beta chains in this list originate from one sample, sequenced in a study of blood T cell repertoires in COVID-19. Method: immunoSEQ multiplex PCR; TCRdb's copy keeps in-frame clones and lacks some. In the table there are about 500,000 clones, 89% of which are singletons. The source material was peripheral blood. These receptors were collected from a man younger than 35 with COVID-19, enrolled during active disease.

The V call is TRBV7-9, the J call TRBJ1-1; D possibly corresponds to TRBD1 (6 bases). This CDR3 is built from 15 residues. With 5 bases removed from V and 5 bases from J, the gap between germline ends came to 18 bases. Germline V gives CDR1 SEHNR, CDR2 FQNEAQ (reference sequence). Here the CDR3 reads CASSTSQGWVTEAFF. The DNA of the CDR3 is TGTGCCAGCAGCACCTCCCAGGGGTGGGTAACTGAAGCTTTCTTT.

The V gene is TRBV4-1, the J gene TRBJ2-7; TRBD1 matches at 9 bases. Germline V CDR1 and CDR2: MGHRA, YSYEKL. The CDR3 is made up of 15 amino acids. J gave up 3 bases and V 3 bases, and 6 bases lay outside the gene matches. The DNA for the CDR3 is TGCGCCAGCAGCCAGGATGGGACAGGGAGCTACGAGCAGTACTTC. Its translation: CASSQDGTGSYEQYF.

The J gene is TRBJ1-2, the V gene TRBV30; TRBD1 matches at 7 bases. V dropped 0 bases and J dropped 4; count of bases not matched to a gene: 5. The CDR3 is 14 amino acids. CDR1 is GTSNPN and CDR2 is SVGIG in the germline V gene (reference sequence). In nucleotides, the CDR3 is TGTGCCTGGAGTGTACCCCAGGGGGGCTATGGCTACACCTTC. Translated: CAWSVPQGGYGYTF.

J is TRBJ2-1 and V is TRBV5-1; 10 nucleotides align to TRBD2. The germline CDR1 and CDR2 sequences are SGHRS and YFSETQ. V trimming: 2 bases; J trimming: 0 bases; junction bases outside the gene matches: 5. This CDR3 contains 17 residues. The CDR3 nucleotides read TGCGCCAGCAGCTTATTTAGCGGGGGGAGCTCCTACAATGAGCAGTTCTTC. This gives the protein CASSLFSGGSSYNEQFF.

The chain joins TRBV3-1 (or the pseudogene TRBV3-2) to TRBJ2-7, with TRBD1 as a possible D gene (6 bases). V dropped 4 bases and J dropped 6 bases, with 16 bases sitting between them. CDR3 size: 14 residues. CDR1 and CDR2 from the germline V gene are LGHDT and YNNKEL (reference sequence). The CDR3 DNA sequence: TGTGCCAGCAGCCCCGGGACATTCCTTTTCGAGCAGTACTTC. Its translation is CASSPGTFLFEQYF.

The chain employs TRBV7-9 and TRBJ2-5, with 12 bases identical to TRBD2. This CDR3 has 15 residues. CDR1 is SEHNR, CDR2 FQNEAQ, per germline (reference sequence). The V segment lost 5 bases and the J segment 5 bases; nucleotides outside the gene matches: 6. CDR3 region: CASSRGTSGRETQYF. The CDR3 nucleotides read TGTGCCAGCAGCCGAGGGACTAGCGGGCGGGAGACCCAGTACTTC.

V gene TRBV10-3 combines with J gene TRBJ2-5, with 7 bases that match TRBD1. The CDR3 runs to 15 residues. The trim removed 3 bases at V and 4 bases at J, leaving 8 bases unmatched. Germline V gene lookup returns CDR1 ENHRY and CDR2 SYGVKD. The CDR3 coding sequence is TGTGCCATCAGTGAAACCGGGACAGCCGTAGAGACCCAGTACTTC. Amino acids: CAISETGTAVETQYF.

The chain employs TRBV6-1 and TRBJ2-1, with D tentatively TRBD2 (5 bases). Germline CDR1 reads MNHNS; CDR2 reads SASEGT. V was clipped by 4 bases and J by 1 base, with 14 bases between them. The CDR3 has 16 amino acids. This chain's CDR3 is CASSGARGWSYNEQFF. Written as DNA, the CDR3 is TGTGCCAGCAGTGGGGCAAGAGGGTGGTCCTACAATGAGCAGTTCTTC.

On this clone: At one end, the junction sequence differs from germline, possibly due to a read error. The chain has TRBV25-1 and TRBJ1-2; 9 bases agree with TRBD1. Germline loops: CDR1 MGHDK, CDR2 SYGVNS. This CDR3 region has 15 residues. Here the CDR3 reads CASSEETGGNYGHTF. Written as DNA, the CDR3 is TGTGCCAGCAGTGAAGAAACAGGGGGCAACTATGGCCACACCTTC.